The 32 T cell receptor beta chains presented below share a single source sample, sequenced in a study of blood T cell repertoires in COVID-19. Measured with immunoSEQ multiplex PCR; TCRdb has only the in-frame clones, and not every one. Of roughly 180,000 clones listed, 70% to 85% are singletons. What was sequenced was peripheral blood. The receptors were gathered from a woman aged 25 to 45 with acute or convalescent COVID-19.

This clone was seen more than once but under ten times. The V and J genes are TRBV19 and TRBJ1-2; 7 bases are a match to TRBD1. The CDR3 is 12 residues long. V gave up 4 bases and J gave up 6 bases; unmatched junction bases: 2. Germline CDR1 is LNHDA and CDR2 is SQIVND (reference sequence). The CDR3 DNA reads as TGTGCCAGTAGTAACAGGGGTAATGGCTACACCTTC. Protein: CASSNRGNGYTF.

The chain links TRBV24-1 to TRBJ2-5, with 7 bases identical to TRBD2. J gave up 2 bases and V 3 bases, and 14 bases lay outside the gene matches. This CDR3 is built from 18 residues. Germline CDR1 is KGHDR and CDR2 is SFDVKD. CDR3 in amino acids: CATSDPQAGPALQETQYF. The DNA for the CDR3 is TGTGCCACCAGTGATCCGCAAGCGGGGCCGGCACTTCAAGAGACCCAGTACTTC.

The chain joins TRBV19 to TRBJ2-7; perhaps TRBD2 as D (5 bases). CDR1 and CDR2 (germline): LNHDA, SQIVND (reference sequence). Trimming took 1 base from V and 0 from J, leaving 7 bases between them. This CDR3 has 14 amino acids. As DNA, the CDR3 is TGTGCCAGTAGTATAGCAGCGGACTCCTACGAGCAGTACTTC. Amino acid sequence: CASSIAADSYEQYF.

This clone was counted a few times. The rearrangement links TRBV7-2 to TRBJ2-3, with D perhaps TRBD2 (6 bases). The CDR3 spans 14 residues. Trimming pared 4 bases from V and 9 bases from J, leaving 17 bases between. The germline V gene has CDR1 SGHTA and CDR2 FQGNSA. The CDR3 loop is CASSSGLSSRTQYF. The CDR3 DNA reads as TGTGCCAGCAGCTCGGGACTCTCCTCCAGAACGCAGTATTTT.

Here the CDR3 reads CASSASGTSGSYEQFF. The CDR3 DNA reads as TGTGCCAGTAGTGCATCCGGGACTAGCGGGAGCTATGAGCAGTTCTTC. V gene TRBV19 combines with J gene TRBJ2-1, with TRBD2 identical over 14 bases. The CDR3 totals 16 residues. Germline V lookup: CDR1 LNHDA, CDR2 SQIVND (reference sequence). V shed 5 bases and J 8 bases; nucleotides not matched to a gene: 8.

V is TRBV30 and J is TRBJ2-5; D possibly corresponds to TRBD2 (5 bases). The CDR3 contains 11 residues. Germline V gives CDR1 GTSNPN, CDR2 SVGIG (reference sequence). The V and J ends lost 1 base and 5 bases respectively, with 5 bases between them. The CDR3 coding sequence is TGTGCCTGGAGTGAGCGGGAGACCCAGTACTTC. Its protein product is CAWSERETQYF.

This clone appeared once. V and J are TRBV5-4 and TRBJ2-7; 9 bases are shared with TRBD1. There are 14 residues in the CDR3. The V segment lost 4 bases and the J segment 3 bases; nucleotides outside the gene matches: 5. Germline V CDR1 and CDR2: SGHNT, YYREEE (reference sequence). The CDR3 reads CASSRWTGDYEQYF. The CDR3 DNA reads TGTGCCAGCAGCCGGTGGACAGGGGACTACGAGCAGTACTTC.

The CDR3 protein is CASSSPTTGALLGNSPLHF. Here the CDR3 DNA reads TGTGCCAGCAGCTCCCCTACGACAGGGGCCCTATTGGGTAATTCACCCCTCCACTTT. This chain links TRBV27 with TRBJ1-6; 8 bases line up with TRBD1. Looked up from germline, CDR1 is MNHEY and CDR2 is SMNVEV (reference sequence). J was trimmed by 6 bases and V by 6 bases; bases with no gene match: 19. The CDR3 totals 19 residues.

The rearrangement joins TRBV28 to TRBJ1-1; 10 bases align to TRBD1. CDR3 length: 18 amino acids. The J segment lost 0 bases and the V segment lost 3 bases, leaving 10 bases of the junction unmatched. CDR1 MDHEN and CDR2 SYDVKM come from the germline V gene. As DNA, the CDR3 is TGTGCCAGCAGTTTGGGTCCGGGACAGGGGACGATGAACACTGAAGCTTTCTTT. This gives the protein CASSLGPGQGTMNTEAFF.

The genes are TRBV5-6 and TRBJ2-2; no reliable D call. Germline CDR1 SGHDT, CDR2 YYEEEE. Trimming removed 0 bases at V and 0 bases at J, with 12 bases between. The CDR3 is 17 residues long. CDR3 protein: CASSLGPLVANTGELFF. The CDR3 bases are TGTGCCAGCAGCTTGGGTCCTTTAGTAGCGAACACCGGGGAGCTGTTTTTT.

The genes are TRBV2 and TRBJ1-1, with 9 nucleotides matching TRBD1. From germline, CDR1 is SNHLY and CDR2 FYNNEI. This CDR3 has 14 residues. The V gene end was trimmed by 6 bases and the J gene end by 4 bases; junction bases not matched to a gene: 6. The CDR3 reads CASSGDRVSTEAFF. CDR3 in DNA: TGTGCCAGCAGCGGGGACAGGGTTAGCACTGAAGCTTTCTTT.

The chain is built from TRBV5-1 and TRBJ2-7; TRBD1 matches 8 bases. This CDR3 region has 11 residues. V shed 3 bases and J 12 bases; nucleotides not matched to a gene: 5. CDR1 and CDR2 (germline): SGHRS, YFSETQ. The CDR3 is CASSSRTGRYF. The CDR3 bases are TGCGCCAGCAGCTCCCGGACAGGGCGGTACTTC.

The gene calls are TRBV3-1 (or the pseudogene TRBV3-2) and TRBJ2-2, with D perhaps TRBD1 (6 bases). From germline, CDR1 is LGHDT and CDR2 YNNKEL (reference sequence). The CDR3 length is 17 residues. Between the trimmed V and J ends, which lost 3 bases and 0 bases, there was a span of 14 bases. CDR3 sequence reads: CASSQTPGAANTGELFF. The CDR3 DNA is TGTGCCAGCAGCCAGACCCCAGGGGCCGCGAACACCGGGGAGCTGTTTTTT.

The chain combines TRBV28 with TRBJ1-2; 7 positions match TRBD1. Trimming cost V 6 bases and J 1 base; bases outside gene matches: 11. Germline loops: CDR1 MDHEN, CDR2 SYDVKM. The CDR3 length is 16 residues. This CDR3 reads CASSLGGQIFNYGYTF. The CDR3 DNA is TGTGCCAGCAGCTTGGGGGGACAGATTTTTAACTATGGCTACACCTTC.

This clone occurred many times. The CDR3 DNA reads TGCGCCAGCAGCCAGGGGAGAGAGCAGTTCTTC. It yields the protein CASSQGREQFF. The chain links TRBV5-1 to TRBJ2-1, with D perhaps matching TRBD1 (6 bases). CDR3 length equals 11 residues. The germline CDR1 and CDR2 sequences are SGHRS and YFSETQ. The ends were cut back, 4 bases at V and 10 bases at J, with 9 bases in the middle.

The sample holds a few counts of this clone. V usage is TRBV5-4 and J usage is TRBJ1-2; D ambiguous. CDR1 is SGHNT and CDR2 is YYREEE in the germline V gene (reference sequence). The CDR3 consists of 14 residues. The V end lost 0 bases, the J end lost 8 bases, and 14 bases lay between the germline ends. CDR3 loop: CASSLERGMGGYTF. The CDR3 DNA sequence: TGTGCCAGCAGCTTGGAACGGGGAATGGGGGGCTACACCTTC.

This clone was recorded a few times. The CDR3 sequence: CASSLGGEGNQPQHF. CDR3 DNA sequence: TGTGCCAGCAGCTTGGGGGGAGAAGGCAATCAGCCCCAGCATTTT. The chain joins TRBV5-4 to TRBJ1-5; D gene unclear. The CDR3 length is 15 residues. Germline V gives CDR1 SGHNT, CDR2 YYREEE (reference sequence). V was clipped by 0 bases and J by 2 bases, with 9 bases between them.

The rearrangement joins TRBV5-6 to TRBJ2-3; no clear D. This CDR3 is built from 13 residues. Per the germline V gene, CDR1 is SGHDT and CDR2 is YYEEEE. V lost 4 bases and J lost 1, with 7 bases in between. The CDR3 loop is CASSPTGTDTQYF. The CDR3 coding sequence is TGTGCCAGCAGCCCCACGGGCACAGATACGCAGTATTTT.

The V call is TRBV20-1, the J call TRBJ1-5, with 12 bases that match TRBD1. The V and J ends lost 3 bases and 5 bases, in that order; junction bases with no gene match: 5. CDR3 size: 15 residues. The V gene's germline CDR1 is DFQATT and CDR2 SNEGSKA (reference sequence). The CDR3 coding sequence is TGCAGTGCTAGTAGGGACAGGGGGCTCGATCAGCCCCAGCATTTT. Its protein product is CSASRDRGLDQPQHF.

This sequence joins TRBV6-5 and TRBJ1-5; 9 bases align to TRBD1. The V gene end was trimmed by 6 bases and the J gene end by 4 bases; junction bases not matched to a gene: 7. Looked up from germline, CDR1 is MNHEY and CDR2 is SVGAGI. The CDR3 loop spans 15 amino acids. The CDR3 nucleotides are TGTGCCAGCAGCCAAGACAGGGGGAGGAATCAGCCCCAGCATTTT. Translated, it gives CASSQDRGRNQPQHF.

The chain uses TRBV24-1 and TRBJ2-6, with D tentatively TRBD1 (6 bases). The CDR3 spans 14 residues. Germline V gene sequence: CDR1 KGHDR, CDR2 SFDVKD. V lost 9 bases to trimming and J lost 0 bases, with 8 bases between them. The CDR3 spells CATSGDSGANVLTF. The CDR3 DNA is TGTGCCACCTCAGGGGACTCTGGGGCCAACGTCCTGACTTTC.

For this clone: Other nucleotide sequences from this sample produce the same CDR3. This sequence joins TRBV9 and TRBJ1-1; D is possibly TRBD1 (5 bases). The CDR3 covers 13 residues. V shed 2 bases and J shed 4 bases, with 9 bases lying between them. Germline V gene lookup returns CDR1 SGDLS and CDR2 YYNGEE. In nucleotides, the CDR3 is TGTGCCAGCAGCGTTGGTAGGGGCACTGAAGCTTTCTTT. This translates into CASSVGRGTEAFF.

This clone was observed at least ten times. The rearrangement uses TRBV25-1 and TRBJ1-1; perhaps TRBD1 as D (5 bases). The CDR3 is 15 residues long. With 6 bases removed from V and 5 bases from J, the gap between germline ends came to 19 bases. Per germline, CDR1 MGHDK and CDR2 SYGVNS. The CDR3 DNA reads as TGTGCCAGCAGGAGGTTCGGCCCGGGGGGTACTGAAGCTTTCTTT. This gives the protein CASRRFGPGGTEAFF.

This clone was seen more than once but under ten times. The chain recombines TRBV5-6 with TRBJ1-2; D is unclear. The germline V gene encodes CDR1 SGHDT and CDR2 YYEEEE. This CDR3 has 14 amino acids. The V gene lost 4 bases and the J gene lost 8 bases, with 18 bases spanning the gap. The CDR3 DNA is TGTGCCAGCAGCCATATGCATTCGACAATCGGCTACACCTTC. It yields the protein CASSHMHSTIGYTF.

The CDR3: CASSESGLYTGELFF. CDR3 nucleotides: TGTGCCAGCAGTGAATCAGGGCTCTATACCGGGGAGCTGTTTTTT. This chain connects TRBV6-1 to TRBJ2-2, with D perhaps TRBD1 (5 bases). V shed 2 bases and J shed 5 bases, with 12 bases lying between them. The germline V gene encodes CDR1 MNHNS and CDR2 SASEGT. The CDR3 sequence is 15 residues long.

The chain employs TRBV9 and TRBJ2-2; the match to TRBD1 covers 7 bases. CDR3 length equals 14 residues. V lost 4 bases and J lost 6; bases outside the gene matches: 6. CDR1 and CDR2 from the germline V gene are SGDLS and YYNGEE. Here the CDR3 reads CASSPSTGSGELFF. The CDR3 nucleotides are TGTGCCAGCAGCCCTTCGACAGGGTCCGGGGAGCTGTTTTTT.

V and J are TRBV10-1 and TRBJ1-5, with 10 bases fitting TRBD1. J gave up 2 bases and V 6 bases, and 7 bases lay outside the gene matches. Germline values: CDR1 WNHNN, CDR2 SYGVQD (reference sequence). The CDR3 sequence is 16 residues long. The CDR3 is CASRDRGKDRNQPQHF. The CDR3 nucleotides read TGCGCCAGCAGGGACAGGGGGAAAGATCGCAATCAGCCCCAGCATTTT.

The chain combines TRBV29-1 with TRBJ2-1, with TRBD2 as a possible D gene (6 bases). The V gene lost 4 bases and the J gene lost 4 bases, with 11 bases spanning the gap. The germline V gene has CDR1 SQVTM and CDR2 ANQGSEA. The CDR3 contains 13 residues. The DNA for the CDR3 is TGCAGCGTTGGGAGGGCCGGGTACAATGAGCAGTTCTTC. Protein product: CSVGRAGYNEQFF.

The CDR3 reads CASSLYGGMSSYNEQFF. CDR3 in DNA: TGTGCCAGCAGCTTATACGGGGGGATGAGCTCCTACAATGAGCAGTTCTTC. V is TRBV11-3 and J is TRBJ2-1; the match to TRBD2 covers 7 bases. The CDR3 is made up of 17 amino acids. With 2 bases clipped from V and 0 bases from J, the junction kept 7 bases outside the gene matches. CDR1 and CDR2 (germline): SGHNT, YENEEA. The entire variable domain, with the rest obtained from reference TRBV11-3 and TRBJ2-1, is as follows: EAGVVQSPRYKIIEKKQPVAFWCNPISGHNTLYWYLQNLGQGPELLIRYENEEAVDDSQLPKDRFSAERLKGVDSTLKIQPAELGDSAVYLCASSLYGGMSSYNEQFFGPGTRLTVL.

This clone is a singleton in its sample. The chain combines TRBV7-2 with TRBJ2-7, with D possibly TRBD1 on 6 matching bases. Germline-derived CDR1 and CDR2 are SGHTA and FQGNSA. The CDR3 consists of 13 residues. Trimming stripped 3 bases from V and 6 bases from J, with 12 bases between. This CDR3 is CASSFPGVSEQYF. CDR3 DNA sequence: TGTGCCAGCAGCTTCCCAGGGGTCAGCGAGCAGTACTTC.

V gene TRBV9 combines with J gene TRBJ2-7; the match to TRBD2 covers 8 bases. CDR3 length: 14 residues. With V trimmed by 4 bases and J by 2 bases, 5 bases remained unmatched. Germline values: CDR1 SGDLS, CDR2 YYNGEE. The CDR3 DNA is TGTGCCAGCAGCCTCACTAGCGGAGCCTACGAGCAGTACTTC. The encoded protein is CASSLTSGAYEQYF.

This rearrangement joins TRBV5-1 to TRBJ2-7, with 8 bases identical to TRBD2. The CDR3 covers 14 residues. Trimming at V came to 4 bases and at J to 4 bases, leaving 7 bases not matched to a gene. Germline CDR1 SGHRS, CDR2 YFSETQ. CDR3 DNA: TGCGCCAGCAGCATTCCGGGACTAGGGTACGAGCAGTACTTC. Residues: CASSIPGLGYEQYF.